These 21 T cell receptor beta chains came from one sample sequenced in a study of T-cell memory formation after mild COVID-19. TCRdb used MiXCR to reprocess the 5' RACE reads, holding one entry per CDR3 protein. The sample has around 200,000 distinct CDR3 sequences, 20% to 25% seen once. Sequenced sample: PBMCs or a T cell subset sorted from them (not recorded which). Receptor source: an adult woman who had mild COVID-19 (a few samples of this study predate the infection). Cell type and time point are not known.

This clonotype showed up just a few times. V and J are TRBV20-1 and TRBJ2-1; D not certain. The CDR3 spans 14 residues. With 5 bases removed from V and 0 bases from J, the gap between germline ends came to 11 bases. CDR1 and CDR2 (germline): DFQATT, SNEGSKA (reference sequence). The CDR3 sequence is CSALSGSSYNEQFF. The CDR3, as DNA: TGCAGTGCTCTCAGTGGAAGCTCCTACAATGAGCAGTTCTTC.

The genes are TRBV29-1 and TRBJ2-6; D ambiguous. Germline V CDR1 and CDR2: SQVTM, ANQGSEA. The germline V and J ends were trimmed by 0 bases and 0 bases, with 9 bases remaining between them. This CDR3 region has 16 residues. The CDR3 spells CSVEDNRYSGANVLTF. CDR3 nucleotides: TGCAGCGTTGAAGATAACAGATACTCTGGGGCCAACGTCCTGACTTTC.

The rearrangement uses TRBV6-5 and TRBJ2-2, with 8 bases lining up with TRBD1. The germline V gene has CDR1 MNHEY and CDR2 SVGAGI. The CDR3 totals 16 residues. The V and J ends lost 4 bases and 3 bases, in that order; junction bases with no gene match: 7. The CDR3 region has the DNA TGTGCCAGCAGTTTCCTGGACAGGGAGGACACCGGGGAGCTGTTTTTT. The encoded protein is CASSFLDREDTGELFF.

The V gene is TRBV4-2, the J gene TRBJ2-7, with TRBD1 identical over 8 bases. V shed 5 bases, J shed 2 bases, and the junction held 8 bases outside the gene matches. This CDR3 contains 15 residues. CDR1 and CDR2 (germline): LGHNA, YNFKEQ. Written as DNA, the CDR3 is TGTGCCAGCAGCGTAGGGACAGGTTTAACCTACGAGCAGTACTTC. Translating it yields CASSVGTGLTYEQYF.

This clonotype was found a few times. The rearrangement uses TRBV15 and TRBJ2-7, with D perhaps given as TRBD1 or TRBD2 (5 bases each). Germline CDR1 reads LNHNV; CDR2 reads YYDKDF (reference sequence). This CDR3 has 15 residues. Trimming removed 4 bases at V and 4 bases at J, with 17 bases between. The CDR3 loop reads CATSTPGTGLYEQYF. CDR3 DNA sequence: TGTGCCACCAGCACACCCGGGACGGGGCTTTACGAGCAGTACTTC.

The rearrangement uses TRBV7-2 and TRBJ2-2; 7 nucleotides align to TRBD1. After removal of 4 bases from V and 3 bases from J, the junction contained 11 bases not matched to a gene. Germline V gene sequence: CDR1 SGHTA, CDR2 FQGNSA. This CDR3 is 17 amino acids long. The CDR3 DNA follows: TGTGCCAGCAGCTATAGCGAGGGACAGCATTACACCGGGGAGCTGTTTTTT. It codes for CASSYSEGQHYTGELFF.

This rearrangement joins TRBV28 to TRBJ2-1; D remains unclear. This CDR3 has 14 amino acids. The germline V gene encodes CDR1 MDHEN and CDR2 SYDVKM. V was trimmed by 2 bases and J by 1 base, leaving 6 bases between them. The DNA for the CDR3 is TGTGCCAGCAGTTTACTACTTTCCTACAATGAGCAGTTCTTC. Translated: CASSLLLSYNEQFF.

The CDR3 region is CASSKRPENYEQYF. The CDR3 bases are TGTGCCAGCAGCAAAAGGCCAGAGAACTACGAGCAGTACTTC. The chain recombines TRBV21-1 with TRBJ2-7. TRBV21-1 is a recognized pseudogene. The CDR3 sequence is 14 residues long.

In this sample, this clonotype turned up a few times. This chain uses TRBV12-3 or TRBV12-4 with TRBJ1-5; tentatively, D is TRBD1 (6 bases). CDR3 length: 14 amino acids. Between the trimmed V and J ends, which lost 5 bases and 5 bases, there was a span of 13 bases. In DNA form, the CDR3 reads TGTGCCAGCAGTCTAGGACAGTTGTATCAGCCCCAGCATTTT. Residues: CASSLGQLYQPQHF.

This clonotype was seen at least ten times. The J gene is TRBJ2-7, the V gene TRBV5-1, with 11 bases fitting TRBD1. The germline CDR1 and CDR2 sequences are SGHRS and YFSETQ. V gave up 2 bases and J gave up 1 base; unmatched junction bases: 5. This CDR3 region has 16 residues. The CDR3 coding sequence is TGCGCCAGCAGCTTCTCCGGGACAGGGGGTTCCTACGAGCAGTACTTC. Its protein is CASSFSGTGGSYEQYF.

The chain uses TRBV27 and TRBJ2-3; a weak D match, TRBD2 (5 bases). Trimming pared 6 bases from V and 2 bases from J, leaving 12 bases between. CDR3 length equals 14 residues. Germline CDR1 MNHEY, CDR2 SMNVEV (reference sequence). The CDR3 sequence is CASSLTIPTDTQYF. The CDR3 DNA reads as TGTGCCAGCAGCTTGACTATCCCCACAGATACGCAGTATTTT.

The chain joins TRBV4-3 to TRBJ2-6; 8 bases match TRBD1. V trimming: 1 base; J trimming: 3 bases; junction bases outside the gene matches: 2. CDR1 and CDR2 (germline): LGHNA, YSLEER. The CDR3 length is 16 residues. Written as DNA, the CDR3 is TGCGCCAGCAGCCAAGTGGACAGGGTTGGGGCCAACGTCCTGACTTTC. Translated: CASSQVDRVGANVLTF.

This clonotype was detected a few times. The genes are TRBV7-9 and TRBJ2-5; no reliable D call. CDR3 length: 19 amino acids. The V gene's germline CDR1 is SEHNR and CDR2 FQNEAQ (reference sequence). V shed 5 bases and J shed 2 bases, with 27 bases lying between them. CDR3 amino acids: CASSIIGSPIPHGQETQYF. CDR3 nucleotide sequence: TGTGCCAGCAGCATAATCGGGTCCCCCATACCCCACGGGCAAGAGACCCAGTACTTC.

Only a few counts were recorded for this clonotype. This chain connects TRBV2 to TRBJ2-7; TRBD2 agrees at 8 bases. Germline assignment: CDR1 SNHLY and CDR2 FYNNEI. The CDR3 spans 17 residues. V lost 5 bases, J lost 3 bases, and 15 bases stayed unmatched. Written as DNA, the CDR3 is TGTGCCAGCAGTTTCCCGGGGGGGACCCGTAATTTCTACGAGCAGTACTTC. Translating it yields CASSFPGGTRNFYEQYF.

The V call is TRBV5-6, the J call TRBJ2-1, with 11 bases fitting TRBD2. V was pared by 2 bases and J by 8 bases, with 6 bases of the junction left unmatched. CDR3 length: 15 amino acids. Germline loops: CDR1 SGHDT, CDR2 YYEEEE. Written as DNA, the CDR3 is TGTGCCAGCAGCTTTGAGCTAGCGGGAGGTCATGAGCAGTTCTTC. Translating it yields CASSFELAGGHEQFF.

This clonotype has a single count. The chain uses TRBV27 and TRBJ2-1; tentative D call: TRBD2 (6 bases). Trimming removed 7 bases at V and 6 bases at J, with 22 bases between. Germline values: CDR1 MNHEY, CDR2 SMNVEV (reference sequence). The CDR3 contains 16 residues. CDR3 bases: TGTGCCAGCACCCCCCCTGTTTTAAGGGGAGGCAATGAGCAGTTCTTC. It specifies CASTPPVLRGGNEQFF.

This clonotype appeared a few times. The chain uses TRBV29-1 and TRBJ2-7; D possibly corresponds to TRBD1 (5 bases). CDR1 is SQVTM, CDR2 ANQGSEA, per germline. V dropped 5 bases and J dropped 2 bases, with 10 bases sitting between them. The CDR3 is 12 amino acids. Written as DNA, the CDR3 is TGCAGCGTTTTGACAGAAGCCTACGAGCAGTACTTC. This encodes CSVLTEAYEQYF.

This clonotype was found a few times. This rearrangement joins TRBV12-3 or TRBV12-4 to TRBJ1-2; 8 bases align to TRBD1. The CDR3 loop spans 13 amino acids. J lost 4 bases, V lost 3 bases, and 1 base had no gene match. This CDR3 reads CASSFGTGYGYTF. The CDR3 DNA reads as TGTGCCAGCAGTTTTGGGACAGGCTATGGCTACACCTTC.

This chain connects TRBV2 to TRBJ2-3; perhaps D is TRBD1 or TRBD2 (5 bases each). In germline, CDR1 is SNHLY, CDR2 FYNNEI. This CDR3 spans 17 amino acids. Deletions cut 4 bases from V and 1 base from J, with 18 bases between. CDR3 sequence reads: CASSGPGAGIRTDTQYF. The CDR3 nucleotides are TGTGCCAGCAGTGGCCCCGGGGCAGGGATCCGCACAGATACGCAGTATTTT.

This chain uses TRBV4-3 with TRBJ2-7; the D gene is possibly TRBD2 (5 bases). CDR3 length equals 15 residues. Trimming cost V 0 bases and J 1 base, with 10 bases left between them. Germline CDR1 is LGHNA and CDR2 is YSLEER. CDR3 bases: TGCGCCAGCAGCCAAGATCTTACGGGGTCCTACGAGCAGTACTTC. Its translation is CASSQDLTGSYEQYF.

The chain employs TRBV15 and TRBJ2-1, with D possibly being TRBD2 (6 bases). V was clipped by 5 bases and J by 1 base, with 21 bases between them. Germline loops: CDR1 LNHNV, CDR2 YYDKDF (reference sequence). The CDR3 extends over 18 amino acids. CDR3: CATSGSLARTLSYNEQFF. CDR3 nucleotides: TGTGCCACCAGCGGCTCGCTAGCGCGTACTCTATCCTACAATGAGCAGTTCTTC.